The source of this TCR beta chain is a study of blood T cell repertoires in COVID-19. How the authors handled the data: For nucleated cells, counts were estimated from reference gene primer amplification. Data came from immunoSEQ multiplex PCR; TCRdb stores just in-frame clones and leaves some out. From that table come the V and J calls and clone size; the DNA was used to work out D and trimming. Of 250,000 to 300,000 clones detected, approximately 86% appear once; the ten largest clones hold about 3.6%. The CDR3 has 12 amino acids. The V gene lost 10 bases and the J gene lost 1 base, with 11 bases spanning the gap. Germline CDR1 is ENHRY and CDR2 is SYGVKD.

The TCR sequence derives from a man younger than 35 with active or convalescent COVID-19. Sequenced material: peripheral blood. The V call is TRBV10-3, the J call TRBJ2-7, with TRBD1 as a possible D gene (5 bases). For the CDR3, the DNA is TGTGCCACTCAGGGTACGTCCTACGAGCAGTACTTC. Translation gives CATQGTSYEQYF.